This T cell receptor (beta chain) was observed in a study of shared clonotypes between healthy human individuals. CD8 cells classed as naive were CD45RO-negative and positively selected for CCR7, excluding terminally differentiated effector memory CD45RA+ cells. The table came from immunoSEQ multiplex PCR; TCRdb's copy has only in-frame clones and leaves some out. The repertoire has a few million clones, about 94% of them found once; the top ten carry roughly 1.7%. Study-level points and caveats: Generation probability values for non-shared clonotypes were lower than those for clonotypes shared by all four donors.

In the case of this clone: Antigen specificity is unknown.

Trimming removed 4 bases from V and 7 bases from J; junction bases left unmatched: 8. The CDR3 sequence is 14 residues long. Per the germline V gene, CDR1 is PRHDT and CDR2 is FYEKMQ (reference sequence). The chain combines TRBV13 with TRBJ1-2, with 8 bases aligning to TRBD1. Sequencing was done on a sample of naive CD8+ T cells from PBMCs. This receptor was identified in a man aged 18 to 35 in good health. Some clones in this sample may be carry-over from other donors' samples. DNA for the CDR3: TGTGCCAGCAGCTCGGACAGGGAATATGGTGGCTACACCTTC. This codes for CASSSDREYGGYTF. Filled out from reference TRBV13 and TRBJ1-2, the complete variable domain reads AAGVIQSPRHLIKEKRETATLKCYPIPRHDTVYWYQQGPGQDPQFLISFYEKMQSDKGSIPDRFSAQQFSDYHSELNMSSLELGDSALYFCASSSDREYGGYTFGSGTRLTVV.